This T cell receptor beta chain was sequenced during a study of T cell responses to AZD1222 COVID-19 vaccine. CDR1 and CDR2 (germline): LNHDA, SQIVND (reference sequence). The junction had 3 bases not matched to a gene; V was cut back by 6 bases and J by 3 bases. CDR3 length: 14 amino acids. The data were produced by immunoSEQ multiplex PCR, yet TCRdb's version contains in-frame clones alone and is incomplete. This table has roughly 120,000 clones, 85% to 95% appearing once. The rearrangement joins TRBV19 to TRBJ2-7; 12 bases are a match to TRBD2. Sequenced material: peripheral blood, taken on day 0 of AZD1222 vaccination. This clonotype was obtained from an adult in good health. CDR3 sequence (DNA): TGTGCCAGTAGGGGACTAGCGGGTAACTACGAGCAGTACTTC. Translation: CASRGLAGNYEQYF.